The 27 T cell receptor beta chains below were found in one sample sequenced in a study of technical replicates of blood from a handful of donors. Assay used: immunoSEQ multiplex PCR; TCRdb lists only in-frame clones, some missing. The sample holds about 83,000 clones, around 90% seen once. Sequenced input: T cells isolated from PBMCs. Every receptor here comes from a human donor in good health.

The CDR3 nucleotides are TGTGCCAGCTCACCACCCGGGCAAGAGACCCAGTACTTC. As protein: CASSPPGQETQYF. This chain links TRBV18 with TRBJ2-5; no firm D call. The V end lost 0 bases, the J end lost 2 bases, and 4 bases lay between the germline ends. Germline CDR1 KGHSH, CDR2 LQKENI. This CDR3 is built from 13 residues.

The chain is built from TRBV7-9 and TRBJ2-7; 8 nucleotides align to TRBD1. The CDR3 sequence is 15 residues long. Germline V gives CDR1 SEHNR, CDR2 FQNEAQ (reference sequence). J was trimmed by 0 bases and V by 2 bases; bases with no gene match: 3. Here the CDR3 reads CASSLFTGGSYEQYF. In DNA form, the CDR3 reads TGTGCCAGCAGCTTATTCACAGGGGGCTCCTACGAGCAGTACTTC.

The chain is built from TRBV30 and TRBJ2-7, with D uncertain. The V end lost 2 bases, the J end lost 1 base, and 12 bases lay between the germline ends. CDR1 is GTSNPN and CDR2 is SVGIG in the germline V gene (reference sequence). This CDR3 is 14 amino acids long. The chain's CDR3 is CAWSSTYRSYEQYF. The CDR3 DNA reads TGTGCCTGGAGTTCCACCTATAGATCCTACGAGCAGTACTTC.

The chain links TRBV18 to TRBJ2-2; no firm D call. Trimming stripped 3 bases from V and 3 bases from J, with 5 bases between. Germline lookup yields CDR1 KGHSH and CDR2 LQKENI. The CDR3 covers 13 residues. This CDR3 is CASSPVDTGELFF. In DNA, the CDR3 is TGTGCCAGCTCACCCGTAGACACCGGGGAGCTGTTTTTT.

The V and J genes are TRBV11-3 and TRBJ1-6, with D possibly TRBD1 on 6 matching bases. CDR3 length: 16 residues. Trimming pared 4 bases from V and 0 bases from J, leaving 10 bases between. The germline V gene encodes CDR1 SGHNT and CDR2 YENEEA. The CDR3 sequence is CASSSDSYSYNSPLHF. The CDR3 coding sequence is TGTGCCAGCAGCTCGGACAGTTACTCCTATAATTCACCCCTCCACTTT.

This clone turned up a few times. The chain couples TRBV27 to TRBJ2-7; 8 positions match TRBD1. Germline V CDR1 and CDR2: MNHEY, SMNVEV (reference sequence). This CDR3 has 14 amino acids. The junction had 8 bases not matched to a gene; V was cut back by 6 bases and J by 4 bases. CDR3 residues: CASSPRTGLYEQYF. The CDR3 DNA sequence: TGTGCCAGCAGCCCTAGGACAGGGTTGTACGAGCAGTACTTC.

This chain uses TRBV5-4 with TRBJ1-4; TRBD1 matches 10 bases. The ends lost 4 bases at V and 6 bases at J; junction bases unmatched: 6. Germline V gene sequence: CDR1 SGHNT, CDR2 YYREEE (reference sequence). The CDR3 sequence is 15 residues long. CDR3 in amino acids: CASSIGQGVYEKLFF. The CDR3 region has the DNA TGTGCCAGCAGCATAGGACAGGGGGTTTATGAAAAACTGTTTTTT.

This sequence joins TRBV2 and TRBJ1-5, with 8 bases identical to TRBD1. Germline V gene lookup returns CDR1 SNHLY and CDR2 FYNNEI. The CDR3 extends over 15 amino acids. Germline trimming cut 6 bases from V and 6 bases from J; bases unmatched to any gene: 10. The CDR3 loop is CASSLKTGVSQPQHF. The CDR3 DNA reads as TGTGCCAGCAGCCTTAAGACAGGGGTGAGTCAGCCCCAGCATTTT.

The CDR3 nucleotides are TGTGCCAGCAGCCCTCCGGGACAGGGGATCTATGGCTACACCTTC. Translating it yields CASSPPGQGIYGYTF. The chain couples TRBV6-5 to TRBJ1-2; TRBD1 aligns across 10 bases. Trimming at V came to 6 bases and at J to 4 bases, leaving 8 bases not matched to a gene. The CDR3 covers 15 residues. The germline gives CDR1 MNHEY, CDR2 SVGAGI.

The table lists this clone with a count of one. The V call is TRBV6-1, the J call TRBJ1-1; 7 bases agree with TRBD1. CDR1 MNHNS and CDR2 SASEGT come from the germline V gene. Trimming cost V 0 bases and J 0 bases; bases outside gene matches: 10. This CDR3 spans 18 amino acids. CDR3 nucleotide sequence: TGTGCCAGCAGTGAAGCCGACTTCAGGGGGTGGGTGAACACTGAAGCTTTCTTT. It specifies CASSEADFRGWVNTEAFF.

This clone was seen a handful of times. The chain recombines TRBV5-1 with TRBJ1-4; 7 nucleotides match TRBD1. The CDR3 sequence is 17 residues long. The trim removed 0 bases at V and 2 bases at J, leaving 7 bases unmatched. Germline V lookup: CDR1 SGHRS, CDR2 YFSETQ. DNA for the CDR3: TGCGCCAGCAGCTTGGCGGGGCAGGGGGTGACTAATGAAAAACTGTTTTTT. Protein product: CASSLAGQGVTNEKLFF.

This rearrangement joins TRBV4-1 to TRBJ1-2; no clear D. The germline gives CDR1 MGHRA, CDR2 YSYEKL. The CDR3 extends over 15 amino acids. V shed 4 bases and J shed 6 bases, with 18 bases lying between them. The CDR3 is CASSRAVGQLNGYTF. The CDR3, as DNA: TGCGCCAGCAGCCGAGCCGTTGGGCAGCTAAATGGCTACACCTTC.

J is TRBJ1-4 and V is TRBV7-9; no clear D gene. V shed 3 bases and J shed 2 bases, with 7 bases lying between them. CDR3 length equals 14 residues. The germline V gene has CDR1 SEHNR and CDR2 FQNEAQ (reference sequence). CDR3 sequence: CASSFPGTNEKLFF. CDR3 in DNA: TGTGCCAGCAGCTTCCCTGGCACTAATGAAAAACTGTTTTTT.

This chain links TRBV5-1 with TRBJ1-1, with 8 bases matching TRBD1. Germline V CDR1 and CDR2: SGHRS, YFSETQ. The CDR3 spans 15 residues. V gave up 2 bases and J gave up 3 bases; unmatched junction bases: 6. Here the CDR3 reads CASSFSTGAYTEAFF. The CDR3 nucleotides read TGCGCCAGCAGCTTCTCGACAGGGGCCTACACTGAAGCTTTCTTT.

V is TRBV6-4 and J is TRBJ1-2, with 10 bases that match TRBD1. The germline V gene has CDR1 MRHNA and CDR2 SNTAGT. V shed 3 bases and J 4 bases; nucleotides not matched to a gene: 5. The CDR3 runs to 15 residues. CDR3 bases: TGTGCCAGCAGTGAGGGGACAGGGGACAGCTATGGCTACACCTTC. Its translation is CASSEGTGDSYGYTF.

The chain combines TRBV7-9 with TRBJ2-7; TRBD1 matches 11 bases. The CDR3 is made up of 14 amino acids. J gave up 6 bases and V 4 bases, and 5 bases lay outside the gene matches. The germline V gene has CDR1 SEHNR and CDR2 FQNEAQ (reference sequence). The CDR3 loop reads CASSSGTGGIEQYF. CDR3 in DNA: TGTGCCAGCAGCTCGGGGACAGGGGGGATCGAGCAGTACTTC.

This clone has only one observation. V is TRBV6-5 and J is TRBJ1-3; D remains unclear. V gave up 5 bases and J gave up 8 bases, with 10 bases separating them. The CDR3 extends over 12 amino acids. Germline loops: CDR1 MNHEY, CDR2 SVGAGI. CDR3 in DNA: TGTGCCAGCAGTCAGACCGGGGACACCATATATTTT. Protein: CASSQTGDTIYF.

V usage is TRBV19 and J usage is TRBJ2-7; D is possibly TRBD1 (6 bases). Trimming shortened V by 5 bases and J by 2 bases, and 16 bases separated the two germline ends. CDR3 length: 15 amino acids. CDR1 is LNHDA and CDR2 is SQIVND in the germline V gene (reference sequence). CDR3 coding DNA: TGTGCCAGTAGTCGGCCCACAGGGCCCGCCTACGAGCAGTACTTC. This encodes CASSRPTGPAYEQYF.

The CDR3 protein is CASSPGQGFTGELFF. CDR3 in DNA: TGCGCCAGCAGCCCCGGACAGGGTTTTACCGGGGAGCTGTTTTTT. This chain links TRBV5-1 with TRBJ2-2; 8 nucleotides agree with TRBD1. Germline V CDR1 and CDR2: SGHRS, YFSETQ. This CDR3 contains 15 residues. Trimming at V came to 4 bases and at J to 5 bases, leaving 7 bases not matched to a gene. The entire variable domain, with the rest obtained from reference TRBV5-1 and TRBJ2-2, is as follows: KAGVTQTPRYLIKTRGQQVTLSCSPISGHRSVSWYQQTPGQGLQFLFEYFSETQRNKGNFPGRFSGRQFSNSRSEMNVSTLELGDSALYLCASSPGQGFTGELFFGEGSRLTVL.

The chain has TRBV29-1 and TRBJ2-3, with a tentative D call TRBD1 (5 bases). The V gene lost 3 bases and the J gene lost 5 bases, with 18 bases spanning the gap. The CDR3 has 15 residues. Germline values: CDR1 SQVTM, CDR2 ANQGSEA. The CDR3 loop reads CSVDWSGARQDTQYF. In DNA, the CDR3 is TGCAGCGTTGACTGGAGTGGGGCTCGTCAAGATACGCAGTATTTT.

CDR3 in DNA: TGTGCCAGCAGTAACCCGGCGGGAGCAGATACGCAGTATTTT. It translates to CASSNPAGADTQYF. The chain joins TRBV27 to TRBJ2-3; 7 bases match TRBD2. Germline CDR1 and CDR2: MNHEY and SMNVEV (reference sequence). V shed 5 bases, J shed 4 bases, and the junction held 6 bases outside the gene matches. The CDR3 runs 14 residues.

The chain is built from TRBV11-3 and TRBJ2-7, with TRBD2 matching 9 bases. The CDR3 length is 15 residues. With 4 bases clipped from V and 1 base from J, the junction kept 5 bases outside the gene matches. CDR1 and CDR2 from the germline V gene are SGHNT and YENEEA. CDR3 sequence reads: CASSSSGGLSYEQYF. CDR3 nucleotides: TGTGCCAGCAGCTCCAGCGGGGGGTTATCCTACGAGCAGTACTTC.

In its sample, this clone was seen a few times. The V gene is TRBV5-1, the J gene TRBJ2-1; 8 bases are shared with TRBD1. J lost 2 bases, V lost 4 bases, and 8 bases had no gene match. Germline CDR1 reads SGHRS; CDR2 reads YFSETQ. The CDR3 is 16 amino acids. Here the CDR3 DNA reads TGCGCCAGCAGCCGCCTCAACAGGGGGGCCTACAATGAGCAGTTCTTC. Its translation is CASSRLNRGAYNEQFF.

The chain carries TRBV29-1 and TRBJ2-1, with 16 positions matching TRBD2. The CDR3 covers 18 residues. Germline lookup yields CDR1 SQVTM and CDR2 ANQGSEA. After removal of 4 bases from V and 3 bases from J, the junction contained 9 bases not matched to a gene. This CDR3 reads CSVVGGTSGRADYNEQFF. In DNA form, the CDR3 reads TGCAGCGTTGTTGGCGGGACTAGCGGGAGGGCCGACTACAATGAGCAGTTCTTC.

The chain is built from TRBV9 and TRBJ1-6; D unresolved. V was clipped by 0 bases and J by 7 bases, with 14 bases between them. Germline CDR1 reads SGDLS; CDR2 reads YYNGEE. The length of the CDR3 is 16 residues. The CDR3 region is CASSVDGGSYNSPLHF. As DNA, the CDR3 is TGTGCCAGCAGCGTAGACGGAGGGAGTTACAATTCACCCCTCCACTTT. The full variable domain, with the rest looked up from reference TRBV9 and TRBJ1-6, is DSGVTQTPKHLITATGQRVTLRCSPRSGDLSVYWYQQSLDQGLQFLIQYYNGEERAKGNILERFSAQQFPDLHSELNLSSLELGDSALYFCASSVDGGSYNSPLHFGNGTRLTVT.

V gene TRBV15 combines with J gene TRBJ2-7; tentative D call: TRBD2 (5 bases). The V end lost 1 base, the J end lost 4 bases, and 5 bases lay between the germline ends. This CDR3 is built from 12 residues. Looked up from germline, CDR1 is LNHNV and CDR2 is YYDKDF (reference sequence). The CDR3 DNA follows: TGTGCCACCAGCAGAGCGGGGTACGAGCAGTACTTC. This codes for CATSRAGYEQYF.

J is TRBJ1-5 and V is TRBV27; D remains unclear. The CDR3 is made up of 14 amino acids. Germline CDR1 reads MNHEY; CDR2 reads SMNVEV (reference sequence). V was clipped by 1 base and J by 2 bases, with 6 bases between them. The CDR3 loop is CASSLYPGNQPQHF. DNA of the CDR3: TGTGCCAGCAGTTTATACCCGGGCAATCAGCCCCAGCATTTT.